Listed here is a single TCR beta chain. The CDR3 is 12 residues long. V was cut by 2 bases and J by 7 bases, with 9 bases left in between. Germline V gene data show CDR1 as SGHDT and CDR2 as YYEEEE. The assay was immunoSEQ multiplex PCR, and TCRdb's table has in-frame clones only and misses some. The sample has about 130,000 clones, almost 85% seen once; the top ten hold roughly 30%. These data originate in a study of cytomegalovirus exposure and HLA in healthy donors. The chain couples TRBV5-6 to TRBJ1-1; maybe TRBD1 (6 bases). The sample consisted of PBMCs. This clonotype was obtained from a man aged 25-40 years in good health and CMV-seropositive. The DNA of the CDR3 is TGTGCCAGCAGCTTTTGGGGGCTTGAAGCTTTCTTT. Translation: CASSFWGLEAFF.